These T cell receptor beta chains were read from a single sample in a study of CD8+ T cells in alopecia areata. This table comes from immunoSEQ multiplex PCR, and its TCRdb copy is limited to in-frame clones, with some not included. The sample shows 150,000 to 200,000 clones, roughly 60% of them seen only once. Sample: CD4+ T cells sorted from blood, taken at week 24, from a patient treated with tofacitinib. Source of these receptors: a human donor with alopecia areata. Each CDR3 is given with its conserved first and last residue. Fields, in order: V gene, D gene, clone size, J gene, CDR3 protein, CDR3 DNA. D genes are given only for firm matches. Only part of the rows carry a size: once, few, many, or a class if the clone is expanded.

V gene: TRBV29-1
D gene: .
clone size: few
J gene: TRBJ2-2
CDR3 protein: CSVASGWGANTGELFF
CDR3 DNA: TGCAGCGTTGCCTCAGGGTGGGGAGCGAACACCGGGGAGCTGTTTTTT

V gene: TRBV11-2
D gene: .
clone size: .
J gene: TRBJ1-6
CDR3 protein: CASSQVDSTPLHF
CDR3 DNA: TGCGCCAGCAGCCAAGTTGACAGTACACCCCTCCACTTT

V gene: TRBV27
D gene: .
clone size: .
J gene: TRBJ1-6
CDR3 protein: CASSLSNSYSPLHF
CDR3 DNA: TGTGCCAGCAGTTTATCGAATAGCTATTCACCCCTCCACTTT

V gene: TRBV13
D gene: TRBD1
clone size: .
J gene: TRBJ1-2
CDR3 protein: CASSLGTGGEDYGYTF
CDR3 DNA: TGTGCCAGCAGCTTGGGGACAGGCGGAGAGGACTATGGCTACACCTTC

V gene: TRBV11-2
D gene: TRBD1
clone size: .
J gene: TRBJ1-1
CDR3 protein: CASSLSGTGVLGGAFF
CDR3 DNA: TGTGCCAGCAGCTTATCCGGGACAGGGGTTTTGGGGGGAGCTTTCTTT

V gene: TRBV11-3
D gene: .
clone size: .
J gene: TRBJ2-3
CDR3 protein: CASSLDGFTDTQYF
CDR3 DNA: TGTGCCAGCAGCTTAGATGGCTTCACAGATACGCAGTATTTT

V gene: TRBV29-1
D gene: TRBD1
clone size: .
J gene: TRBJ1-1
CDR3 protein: CSVSEGARNTEAFF
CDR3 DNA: TGCAGCGTTTCCGAGGGGGCGAGGAACACTGAAGCTTTCTTT

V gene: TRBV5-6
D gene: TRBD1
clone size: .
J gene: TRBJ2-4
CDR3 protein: CASSQQGTKNIQYF
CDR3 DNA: TGTGCCAGCAGCCAACAGGGGACCAAAAACATTCAGTACTTC

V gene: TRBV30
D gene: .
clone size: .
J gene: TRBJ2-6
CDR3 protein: CAWSPYSSGANVLTF
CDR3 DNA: TGTGCCTGGAGTCCCTACAGCTCTGGGGCCAACGTCCTGACTTTC

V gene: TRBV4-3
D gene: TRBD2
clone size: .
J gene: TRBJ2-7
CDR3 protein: CASSQDRSTLAARHEQYF
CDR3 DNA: TGCGCCAGCAGCCAAGATCGGAGCACGCTAGCGGCACGCCACGAGCAGTACTTC

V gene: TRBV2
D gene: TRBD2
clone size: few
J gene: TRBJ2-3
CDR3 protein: CASSEGGGRTDTQYF
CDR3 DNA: TGTGCCAGCAGTGAAGGCGGGGGGCGCACAGATACGCAGTATTTT

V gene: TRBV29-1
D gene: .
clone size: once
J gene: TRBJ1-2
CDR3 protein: CSVEDSGNGYTF
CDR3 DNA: TGCAGCGTTGAAGATTCGGGGAATGGCTACACCTTC

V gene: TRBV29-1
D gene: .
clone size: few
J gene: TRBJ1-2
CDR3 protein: CSVEGGRGGWNGYTF
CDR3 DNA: TGCAGCGTTGAAGGGGGGCGAGGAGGGTGGAATGGCTACACCTTC

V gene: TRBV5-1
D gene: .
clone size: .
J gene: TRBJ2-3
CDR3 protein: CASTPLRSFGDTQYF
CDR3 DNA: TGCGCCAGCACTCCTCTTCGGTCCTTCGGGGATACGCAGTATTTT

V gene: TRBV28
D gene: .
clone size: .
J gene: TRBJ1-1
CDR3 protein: CASIPGRFNTEAFF
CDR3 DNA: TGTGCCAGCATTCCTGGGCGCTTCAACACTGAAGCTTTCTTT

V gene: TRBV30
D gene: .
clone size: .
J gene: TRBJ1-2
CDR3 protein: CAWSVQQGGGYTF
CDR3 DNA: TGTGCCTGGAGTGTACAGCAGGGAGGTGGCTACACCTTC

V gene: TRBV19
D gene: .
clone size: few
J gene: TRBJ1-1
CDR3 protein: CASRGLGTGTNTEAFF
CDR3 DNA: TGTGCCAGTAGGGGTCTGGGGACTGGCACGAACACTGAAGCTTTCTTT

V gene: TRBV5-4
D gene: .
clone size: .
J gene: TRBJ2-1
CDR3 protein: CASSFTAVTYNEQFF
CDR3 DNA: TGTGCCAGCAGCTTTACCGCCGTTACCTACAATGAGCAGTTCTTC

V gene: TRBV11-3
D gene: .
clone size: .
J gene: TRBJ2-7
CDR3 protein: CASSLQGEQYF
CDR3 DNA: TGTGCCAGCAGCTTACAAGGGGAGCAGTACTTC

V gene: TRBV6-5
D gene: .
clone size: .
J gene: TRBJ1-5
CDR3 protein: CASSEAPDQPQHF
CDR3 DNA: TGTGCCAGCAGTGAAGCGCCGGACCAGCCCCAGCATTTT

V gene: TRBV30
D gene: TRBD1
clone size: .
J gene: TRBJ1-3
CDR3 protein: CAWSALTGGIGNTIYF
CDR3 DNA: TGTGCCTGGAGTGCCCTCACAGGGGGCATTGGAAACACCATATATTTT

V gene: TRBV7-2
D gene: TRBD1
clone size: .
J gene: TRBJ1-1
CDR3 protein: CASSRNQGGTTEAFF
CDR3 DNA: TGTGCCAGCAGCCGAAATCAAGGGGGCACCACTGAAGCTTTCTTT

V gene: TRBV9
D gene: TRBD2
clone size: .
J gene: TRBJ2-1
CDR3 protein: CASSVERGGLHEQFF
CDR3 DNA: TGTGCCAGCAGCGTAGAACGGGGGGGCCTCCATGAGCAGTTCTTC

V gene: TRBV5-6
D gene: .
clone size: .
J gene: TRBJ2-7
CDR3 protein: CASSLKGDKDEQYF
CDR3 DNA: TGTGCCAGCAGCTTGAAAGGGGATAAGGACGAGCAGTACTTC

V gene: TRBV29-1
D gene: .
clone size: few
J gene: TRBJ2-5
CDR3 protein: CSVRQVIQETQYF
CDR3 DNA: TGCAGCGTTCGACAGGTCATACAAGAGACCCAGTACTTC

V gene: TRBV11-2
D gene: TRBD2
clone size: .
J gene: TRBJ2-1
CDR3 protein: CASSQIAGGSDNEQFF
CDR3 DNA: TGTGCCAGCAGTCAGATAGCGGGGGGGTCCGACAATGAGCAGTTCTTC

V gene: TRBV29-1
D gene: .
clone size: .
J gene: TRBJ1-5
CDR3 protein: CSVGGGDQPQHF
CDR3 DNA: TGCAGCGTTGGGGGAGGGGACCAGCCCCAGCATTTT

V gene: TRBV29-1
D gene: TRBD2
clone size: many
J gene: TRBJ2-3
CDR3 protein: CSVYGGGTDTQYF
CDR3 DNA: TGCAGCGTTTACGGGGGGGGCACAGATACGCAGTATTTT

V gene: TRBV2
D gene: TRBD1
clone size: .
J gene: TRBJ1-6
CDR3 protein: CASSGQGASEPLHF
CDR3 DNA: TGTGCCAGCAGTGGGCAGGGGGCAAGTGAACCCCTCCACTTT

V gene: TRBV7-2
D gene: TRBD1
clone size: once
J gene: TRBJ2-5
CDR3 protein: CASSLAPGQGQETQYF
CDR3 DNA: TGTGCCAGCAGCTTAGCCCCGGGACAGGGCCAAGAGACCCAGTACTTC

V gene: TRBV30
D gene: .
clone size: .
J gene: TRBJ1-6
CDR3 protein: CAWNRVGSPLHF
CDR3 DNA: TGTGCCTGGAACAGGGTGGGTTCACCCCTCCACTTT

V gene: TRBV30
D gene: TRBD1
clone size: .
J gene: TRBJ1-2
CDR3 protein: CAWSRGTGKGYTF
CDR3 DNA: TGTGCCTGGAGTAGGGGGACAGGCAAAGGCTACACCTTC

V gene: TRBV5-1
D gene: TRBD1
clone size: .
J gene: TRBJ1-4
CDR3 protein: CASSFGQANEKLFF
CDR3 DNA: TGCGCCAGCAGCTTCGGACAGGCGAATGAAAAACTGTTTTTT

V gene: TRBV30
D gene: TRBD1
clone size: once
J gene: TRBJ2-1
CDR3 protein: CAWSSGQGARSYNEQFF
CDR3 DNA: TGTGCCTGGAGTAGCGGACAGGGGGCAAGGTCCTACAATGAGCAGTTCTTC

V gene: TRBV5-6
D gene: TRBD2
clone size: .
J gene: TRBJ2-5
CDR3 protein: CASSLERGLGETQYF
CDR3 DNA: TGTGCCAGCAGCTTGGAGCGGGGCCTCGGAGAGACCCAGTACTTC

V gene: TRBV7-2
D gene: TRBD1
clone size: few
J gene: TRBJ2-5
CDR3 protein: CASSRQGGVEETQYF
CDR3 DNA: TGTGCCAGCAGCCGACAGGGTGGGGTAGAAGAGACCCAGTACTTC

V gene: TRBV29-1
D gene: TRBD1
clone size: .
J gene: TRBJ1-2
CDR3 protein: CSVGDRVDYGYTF
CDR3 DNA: TGCAGCGTGGGGGACAGGGTAGACTATGGCTACACCTTC

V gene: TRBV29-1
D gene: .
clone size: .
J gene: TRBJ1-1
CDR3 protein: CSVVGVLFEAFF
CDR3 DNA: TGCAGCGTTGTAGGAGTACTCTTTGAAGCTTTCTTT

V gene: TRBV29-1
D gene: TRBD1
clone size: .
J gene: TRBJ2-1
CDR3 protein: CSVPTGGSYLDEQFF
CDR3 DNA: TGCAGCGTTCCGACAGGGGGAAGCTATTTGGATGAGCAGTTCTTC

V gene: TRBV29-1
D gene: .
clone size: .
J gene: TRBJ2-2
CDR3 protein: CSAGRGSNTGELFF
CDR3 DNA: TGCAGCGCTGGGAGGGGGTCGAACACCGGGGAGCTGTTTTTT

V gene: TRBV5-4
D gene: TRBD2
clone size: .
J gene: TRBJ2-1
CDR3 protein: CASSLGTSRIF
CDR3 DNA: TGTGCCAGCAGCTTGGGGACTAGTCGGATCTTC

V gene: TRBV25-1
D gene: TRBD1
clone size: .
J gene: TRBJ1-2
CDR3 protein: CASRETGGRNYGYTF
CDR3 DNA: TGTGCCAGCAGAGAGACAGGGGGGCGTAACTATGGCTACACCTTC

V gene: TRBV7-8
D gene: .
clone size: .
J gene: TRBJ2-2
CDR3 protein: CASSSTAAGELFF
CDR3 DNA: TGTGCCAGCAGCTCAACTGCCGCCGGGGAGCTGTTTTTT

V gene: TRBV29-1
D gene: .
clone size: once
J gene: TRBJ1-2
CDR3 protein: CSVDVSGGNYGYTF
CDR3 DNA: TGCAGCGTTGATGTTTCCGGTGGGAACTATGGCTACACCTTC

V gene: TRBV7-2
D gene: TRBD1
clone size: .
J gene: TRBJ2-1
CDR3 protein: CASSRSGQGAYNEQFF
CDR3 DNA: TGTGCCAGCAGCCGATCAGGACAGGGGGCCTACAATGAGCAGTTCTTC

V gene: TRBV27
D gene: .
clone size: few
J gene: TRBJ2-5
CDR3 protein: CASSLFSGVDLYF
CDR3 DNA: TGTGCCAGCAGTTTATTCTCGGGGGTCGACCTATACTTC

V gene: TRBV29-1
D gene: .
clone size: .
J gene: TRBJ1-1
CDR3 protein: CSVVGQEAFF
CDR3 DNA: TGCAGCGTTGTGGGCCAGGAAGCTTTCTTT